A selection of T cell receptor beta chains follows, all from one sample in a study of CXCR3-negative and CXCR3-positive naive CD8 T cells. TCRdb re-called the 5' RACE reads, yielding one record per CDR3 amino acid sequence without DNA. There are approximately 83,000 distinct CDR3 sequences in the sample, with around 1.7% held by the top ten. Sequenced sample: naive CXCR3- CD8+ T cells from blood. Every receptor here comes from a human donor in good health. Some clones in this sample may be carry-over from other donors' samples. CDR3s include the opening cysteine and the closing phenylalanine or tryptophan.

J gene	V gene	CDR3 length	CDR3 protein
TRBJ2-1	TRBV5-1	13	CASSSPDPLEQFF
TRBJ1-2	TRBV10-3	16	CAISDPRTGWNYGYTF
TRBJ1-1	TRBV11-2	16	CASSAGAGAVNTEAFF
TRBJ2-7	TRBV27	14	CASSIQGGKSEQYF
TRBJ1-2	TRBV14	15	CASSQGTGGAYGYTF
TRBJ2-7	TRBV5-1	13	CASSYTGFNEQYF
TRBJ2-7	TRBV29-1	13	CSALDGNSYEQYF
TRBJ1-3	TRBV5-6	13	CASSRDSRNTIYF
TRBJ1-1	TRBV30	14	CAWSFGAGAGEAFF
TRBJ2-7	TRBV7-6	16	CASSFKAGLPAYEQYF
TRBJ2-5	TRBV6-5	14	CASSYGTLQETQYF
TRBJ2-7	TRBV29-1	13	CSVEEGTGDEQYF
TRBJ2-7	TRBV29-1	12	CSGTGSSYEQYF
TRBJ2-7	TRBV6-2/TRBV6-3	15	CASSPTTSSSYEQYF